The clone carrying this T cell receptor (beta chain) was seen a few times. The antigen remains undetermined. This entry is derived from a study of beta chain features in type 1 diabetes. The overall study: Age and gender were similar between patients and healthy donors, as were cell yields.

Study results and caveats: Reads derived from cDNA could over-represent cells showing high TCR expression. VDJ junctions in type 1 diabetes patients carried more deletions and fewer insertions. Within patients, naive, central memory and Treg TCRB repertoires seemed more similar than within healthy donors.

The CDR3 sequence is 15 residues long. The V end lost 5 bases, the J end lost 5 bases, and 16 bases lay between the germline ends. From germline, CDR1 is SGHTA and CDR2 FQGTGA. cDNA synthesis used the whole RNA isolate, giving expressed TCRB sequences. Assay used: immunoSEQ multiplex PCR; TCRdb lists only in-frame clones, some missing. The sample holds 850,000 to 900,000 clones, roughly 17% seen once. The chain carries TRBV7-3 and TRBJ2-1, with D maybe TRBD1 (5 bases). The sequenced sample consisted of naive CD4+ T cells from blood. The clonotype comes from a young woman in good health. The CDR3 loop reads CASSTQGGWDNEQFF. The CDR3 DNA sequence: TGTGCCAGCAGCACGCAGGGTGGGTGGGACAATGAGCAGTTCTTC.